This T cell receptor beta chain appears in the sequencing data of a study of T cell responses to AZD1222 COVID-19 vaccine. Findings and caveats of the study: Repertoires were obtained solely post-peak T cell response. Regions 160-218 and 743-854 dominated among vaccine-associated CD4 TCRs spanning spike.

Profiling relied on immunoSEQ multiplex PCR, and the TCRdb table lists in-frame clones only, not all of them. The sample shows about 83,000 clones, 88% of them seen only once. In regard to this clone: Its cognate antigen is unknown.

The trim removed 6 bases at V and 5 bases at J, leaving 14 bases unmatched. CDR1 and CDR2 (germline): SGHTA, FQGTGA. CDR3 length: 17 residues. The sample in question was peripheral blood, obtained on day 0 of MenACWY control vaccination. The chain carries TRBV7-3 and TRBJ2-1, with 9 nucleotides matching TRBD2. The sequence was obtained from an adult in good health. CDR3 bases: TGTGCCAGCAGACCGTATCAAGCGGGAGGCCCCCACAATGAGCAGTTCTTC. Residues: CASRPYQAGGPHNEQFF.